A selection of T cell receptor beta chains follows, all from one sample in a study of shared clonotypes between healthy human individuals. Here immunoSEQ multiplex PCR was the method, and the copy in TCRdb shows in-frame clones only, minus some. Seen here are fewer than 550,000 clones, 60% to 80% observed once, and the top ten hold around 12%. Material: PBMCs. The receptors derive from a woman in her 40s in good health. Some clones in this sample may be carry-over from other donors' samples. Both conserved end residues are part of each CDR3. The D gene is left open where the match is weak. Clone sizes are given selectively: once, few, many, or a class where the clone is expanded.

D gene	clone size	V gene	J gene	CDR3 DNA	CDR3 protein
TRBD2	NA	TRBV5-1	TRBJ2-1	TGCGCCAGCAGCCCCCGAGGGCTAGCGGGAGGGCAAAATGAGCAGTTCTTC	CASSPRGLAGGQNEQFF
NA	NA	TRBV30	TRBJ2-7	TGTGCCTGGAACAGGAGCCCCCTTTTCTACGAGCAGTACTTC	CAWNRSPLFYEQYF
NA	few	TRBV28	TRBJ2-7	TGTGCCAGCAGTTTAATCTTCCGGGAGCAGTACTTC	CASSLIFREQYF
NA	NA	TRBV5-6	TRBJ1-2	TGTGCCAGCAGCTTGAACGTGGGGACGGCAACCTATGGCTACACCTTC	CASSLNVGTATYGYTF
NA	few	TRBV28	TRBJ2-3	TGTGCCAGCAGTTTCAGGGGTAACACAGATACGCAGTATTTT	CASSFRGNTDTQYF
NA	NA	TRBV19	TRBJ2-2	TGTGCCAGTAGACAAGGAAGGGGCGCCGGGGAGCTGTTTTTT	CASRQGRGAGELFF
NA	NA	TRBV10-3	TRBJ2-3	TGTGCCATCACTACCGGGACCTCCCCAGATACGCAGTATTTT	CAITTGTSPDTQYF
TRBD1	NA	TRBV5-1	TRBJ2-7	TGCGCCAGCACCTGGGACAGGGGCTCCTACGAGCAGTACTTC	CASTWDRGSYEQYF
NA	NA	TRBV7-2	TRBJ2-6	TGTGCCAGCAGCTTAGGTCGGGGGTTCGGCTCTGGGGCCAACGTCCTGACTTTC	CASSLGRGFGSGANVLTF
NA	once	TRBV2	TRBJ1-2	TGTGCCAGAACAACAGGGAGCGCTAACTATGGCTACACCTTC	CARTTGSANYGYTF
NA	NA	TRBV7-3	TRBJ1-5	TGTGCCAGCAGCGCTGCGGCGGGTTCGGATCAGCCCCAGCATTTT	CASSAAAGSDQPQHF
NA	few	TRBV6-6	TRBJ1-5	TGTGCCAGCAGTTATGGGAATAATCAGCCCCAGCATTTT	CASSYGNNQPQHF
TRBD1	NA	TRBV25-1	TRBJ1-2	TGTGCCAGCAGTGAATTGGGGACAGACTACTATGGCTACACCTTC	CASSELGTDYYGYTF
TRBD2	NA	TRBV7-8	TRBJ2-7	TGTGCCAGCAGCGTTAGAGGGACTAGTTACGAGCAGTACTTC	CASSVRGTSYEQYF
NA	NA	TRBV4-3	TRBJ2-1	TGCGCCAGCAGCCAGTTTGGGGAATACAATGAGCAGTTCTTC	CASSQFGEYNEQFF
NA	once	TRBV6-1	TRBJ2-7	TGTGCCAGCAGCCCCGGCTACTCCTATGAGCAGTACTTC	CASSPGYSYEQYF
TRBD1	NA	TRBV28	TRBJ2-7	TGTGCCAGCAGTTCCCCTACAGGGGGCCACGAGCAGTACTTC	CASSSPTGGHEQYF
NA	NA	TRBV30	TRBJ1-2	TGTGCCTGGAGTGACTCACTCTACTATGGCTACACCTTC	CAWSDSLYYGYTF
NA	NA	TRBV5-6	TRBJ1-1	TGTGCCAGCAGCTTGACACGAGATTTGAAGAACACTGAAGCTTTCTTT	CASSLTRDLKNTEAFF
TRBD1	NA	TRBV6-5	TRBJ2-1	TGTGCCAGCAGTTACGGGCAGGGGGCTCGTTCTGGGCAGTTCTTC	CASSYGQGARSGQFF
TRBD2	NA	TRBV28	TRBJ2-3	TGTGCCAGCAGTTTATGGACTAGCGGGACGTCCGATACGCAGTATTTT	CASSLWTSGTSDTQYF
TRBD2	few	TRBV5-4	TRBJ2-1	TGTGCCAGCCGGACTAGCGGTAAGCAGTTCTTC	CASRTSGKQFF
TRBD1	NA	TRBV6-1	TRBJ2-4	TGTGCCAGCAGGACCGGGACAGACAAAAACATTCAGTACTTC	CASRTGTDKNIQYF
TRBD2	NA	TRBV5-1	TRBJ2-3	TGCGCCAGCAGCCCCCCAGCGGGAGGGACGGATACGCAGTATTTT	CASSPPAGGTDTQYF
NA	NA	TRBV7-2	TRBJ2-1	TGTGCCAGCAGCTTAGTCATTCCAGGGAGACGCAATGAGCAGTTCTTC	CASSLVIPGRRNEQFF
NA	NA	TRBV5-4	TRBJ1-6	TGTGCCAGCAGTCTGGAAGGGGACTCACCCCTCCACTTT	CASSLEGDSPLHF
NA	NA	TRBV27	TRBJ2-1	TGTGCCAGCAGAGGGTCCTACAATGAGCAGTTCTTC	CASRGSYNEQFF
TRBD2	NA	TRBV14	TRBJ2-1	TGTGCCAGCAGCCAACTAGCGGGAGGGGAGCAGTTCTTC	CASSQLAGGEQFF
NA	NA	TRBV6-5	TRBJ1-1	TGTGCCAGCAGTTACGGACGAGGGACTGAAGCTTTCTTT	CASSYGRGTEAFF
NA	NA	TRBV10-2	TRBJ2-7	TGCGCCAGCAGTGGCGGTTTGGCGCTCTACGAGCAGTACTTC	CASSGGLALYEQYF
NA	few	TRBV5-1	TRBJ1-4	TGCGCCAGCAGCCCCGTTTCTCGTAATGAAAAACTGTTTTTT	CASSPVSRNEKLFF
NA	NA	TRBV13	TRBJ2-7	TGTGCCAGCAGCTCCGGAAGGTGGGCACTGGAGCAGTACTTC	CASSSGRWALEQYF
NA	NA	TRBV30	TRBJ2-7	TGTGCCTTCACAGGAACCTACGAGCAGTACTTC	CAFTGTYEQYF
NA	NA	TRBV28	TRBJ1-5	TGTGCCAGCAGGATGGGGGCGGATCAGCCCCAGCATTTT	CASRMGADQPQHF
NA	NA	TRBV6-5	TRBJ1-2	TGTGCCAGCAGTTACGAGGGGACGAACTATGGCTACACCTTC	CASSYEGTNYGYTF
NA	NA	TRBV5-1	TRBJ2-7	TGCGCCAGCAGCTTGGGGGTTGGGCCCTCCTACGAGCAGTACTTC	CASSLGVGPSYEQYF
NA	many	TRBV19	TRBJ2-3	TGTGCCAGTAGTTCGCCGGGCCAAGGCTTGTATTTT	CASSSPGQGLYF
NA	NA	TRBV30	TRBJ2-1	TGTGCCTGGACCCTGACGGGAGTGAATGAGCAGTTCTTC	CAWTLTGVNEQFF
TRBD2	NA	TRBV9	TRBJ2-1	TGTGCCAGCAGCGGAAGCGGGAGGAGCTCCTACAATGAGCAGTTCTTC	CASSGSGRSSYNEQFF
NA	many	TRBV30	TRBJ2-5	TGTGCCTGGACCGCGGCGGGCGGGACCGGAGAGACCCAGTACTTC	CAWTAAGGTGETQYF
TRBD1	few	TRBV7-6	TRBJ2-5	TGTGCCAGCAGCAAACGGACAGGGGAGGGAGATCGGACCCAGTACTTC	CASSKRTGEGDRTQYF
NA	NA	TRBV23-1	TRBJ2-5	TGCGCCAGCAGTCACCGCGGGACCCCTTGGGGAGAGACCCAGTACTTC	CASSHRGTPWGETQYF
NA	NA	TRBV7-8	TRBJ1-2	TGTGCCAGCAGCTTAACCCCAGGCGGTGAGGGGAACTATGGCTACACCTTC	CASSLTPGGEGNYGYTF
NA	few	TRBV10-2	TRBJ2-5	TGCGCCAGCAGTGGAGTCGGGGGGCCGGAGACCCAGTACTTC	CASSGVGGPETQYF
TRBD2	NA	TRBV7-3	TRBJ2-1	TGTGCCAGCAGCTTAAGCAGCGGGAGAATCGATGAGCAGTTCTTC	CASSLSSGRIDEQFF
TRBD2	NA	TRBV27	TRBJ2-1	TGTGCCAGCAGCGTGACTAGCGGACGGAATGAGCAGTTCTTC	CASSVTSGRNEQFF
TRBD1	NA	TRBV6-1	TRBJ2-1	TGTGCCAGCAGAACGACAGGGGGCGGGTACAATGAGCAGTTCTTC	CASRTTGGGYNEQFF
TRBD2	NA	TRBV30	TRBJ2-5	TGTGCCTGGAGACGACTAGCGGGAGTAGAGACCCAGTACTTC	CAWRRLAGVETQYF
TRBD2	NA	TRBV5-1	TRBJ2-1	TGCGCCAGCAGAGGGGTACTAGCGGGATTAAATGAGCAGTTCTTC	CASRGVLAGLNEQFF
NA	NA	TRBV7-3	TRBJ2-7	TGTGCCAGCAGCTTAGGGACACCACCTACGGAGCAGTACTTC	CASSLGTPPTEQYF
NA	once	TRBV5-6	TRBJ1-5	TGTGCCAGCAGCCAACAGATTAGCAATCAGCCCCAGCATTTT	CASSQQISNQPQHF
TRBD2	NA	TRBV11-3	TRBJ2-1	TGTGCCAGCAGCCCTCCGAAACCGAAGGGACTAGCGGCCAGGGGGGGTGAGCAGTTCTTC	CASSPPKPKGLAARGGEQFF
NA	NA	TRBV5-1	TRBJ2-1	TGCGCCAGCAGCTTTCAGACTAGTAGTAATGAGCAGTTCTTC	CASSFQTSSNEQFF